This T cell receptor beta chain was sequenced in a study of T-cell reconstitution after alpha-beta-depleted transplantation in children. This clonotype was seen a few times. Antigen: not known. J lost 1 base, V lost 8 bases, and 11 bases had no gene match. The germline V gene encodes CDR1 MDHEN and CDR2 SYDVKM. The CDR3 loop spans 17 amino acids. Unique molecular identifiers were incorporated into the prepared TCRbeta library. MiXCR, applied by TCRdb to the PCR reads, yields one record per CDR3 protein. There are hundreds of thousands of distinct CDR3 sequences in the sample; 10% to 15% occur only once, and about 0.79% lies in the top ten. Study-wide points: Some patients' high day-60 TCRbeta diversity was traced to surviving recipient T cells and thymic progenitors. Expanded clones from the graft, numbering several hundred, reportedly supplied alpha-beta T cells about two months after transplant.

This sequence was found in a girl aged 2-10 years with congenital amegakaryocytic thrombocytopenia, due to receive a stem cell transplant. The chain recombines TRBV28 with TRBJ2-3; 11 bases are a match to TRBD2. The input for sequencing was PBMCs, taken before TCRalphabeta/CD19-depleted stem cell transplant. CDR3 residues: CASFGTSGGPGTDTQYF. CDR3 sequence (DNA): TGTGCCAGCTTTGGGACTAGCGGTGGGCCGGGCACAGATACGCAGTATTTT.